This T cell receptor (beta chain) was profiled in a study of blood T cells in healthy people across ages. Regarding the study as a whole: TCR beta diversity was tightly associated with the proportion of naive T cells.

The germline V and J ends were trimmed by 1 base and 8 bases, with 14 bases remaining between them. Germline lookup yields CDR1 LGHNA and CDR2 YSLEER. The CDR3 is made up of 14 amino acids. Comments on this clonotype: Its antigen remains unknown.

Using a J-beta primer mix together with a sample-barcoded 5' primer, a second PCR was run for about 7 to 12 cycles. TCRdb itself ran the 5' RACE reads through MiXCR, one entry per CDR3 protein. The table has approximately 1,000,000 distinct CDR3 sequences, roughly two fifths seen once; the top ten hold roughly 13%. Sequencing was done on a sample of blood. The TCR sequence derives from a man aged 18 to 35 in good health. The chain recombines TRBV4-3 with TRBJ1-2; tentative D call: TRBD1 (5 bases). Here the CDR3 DNA reads TGCGCCAGCAGCCAAGGGCGTAGGGGCAGCGGCTACACCTTC. Residues: CASSQGRRGSGYTF.